This T cell receptor (beta chain) was documented in a study of early T cells in non-severe SARS-CoV-2 infection. Attached unique molecular identifiers marked individual cDNA molecules. TCRdb passed the 5' RACE reads through MiXCR, listing each CDR3 protein once. Here the sample spans about 64,000 distinct CDR3 sequences, over 4% being singletons. The CDR3 is made up of 15 amino acids. V trimming: 2 bases; J trimming: 7 bases; junction bases outside the gene matches: 6. CDR1 is SGHRS, CDR2 YFSETQ, per germline. Study-wide results and caveats: Anti-spike CD8 responses were favored in VDJdb matching, and private and CD4 specificities were missed.

This clonotype occurred a few times. What it binds is unknown. The specimen was whole blood. This sequence originates from an adult who was a healthcare worker with PCR-confirmed SARS-CoV-2 infection or an uninfected control (not recorded which). The chain recombines TRBV5-1 with TRBJ2-1, with TRBD2 identical over 10 bases. CDR3 sequence reads: CASSFLAGVANEQFF. The CDR3 bases are TGCGCCAGCAGCTTTCTAGCGGGAGTGGCTAATGAGCAGTTCTTC.